The 9 T cell receptor beta chains reported below all come from one sample, sequenced in a study of neoadjuvant nivolumab and ipilimumab in lung cancer. TCRdb's copy holds only in-frame clones and misses some; the assay was immunoSEQ multiplex PCR. The sample lists more than 3,000 clones; about 88% were seen once. The sequenced sample was tumor tissue, obtained after neoadjuvant nivolumab, alone or with ipilimumab, at or shortly before surgery. The receptors stem from an adult with non-small cell lung cancer.

The chain is built from TRBV5-1 and TRBJ2-7; weak D call: TRBD1 (6 bases). This CDR3 spans 16 amino acids. The V end was cut by 4 bases, the J end by 4 bases, with 21 bases between. Germline V gene lookup returns CDR1 SGHRS and CDR2 YFSETQ. The chain's CDR3 is CASSLGESGAIYEQYF. DNA for the CDR3: TGCGCCAGCAGCCTTGGGGAGTCAGGGGCTATTTACGAGCAGTACTTC.

The chain has TRBV7-9 and TRBJ2-2; D is possibly TRBD1 or TRBD2 (6 bases each). The V gene's germline CDR1 is SEHNR and CDR2 FQNEAQ (reference sequence). This CDR3 has 16 residues. V was shortened by 5 bases and J by 3 bases, with 16 bases between the two germline ends. CDR3 residues: CASSPSSRGDTGELFF. The DNA for the CDR3 is TGTGCCAGCAGCCCGTCTAGTAGGGGGGACACCGGGGAGCTGTTTTTT.

The J gene is TRBJ2-7, the V gene TRBV2; no clear D gene. This CDR3 has 13 amino acids. Trimming left V 2 bases short and J 1 base short, with 6 bases between. Germline V gives CDR1 SNHLY, CDR2 FYNNEI. The DNA of the CDR3 is TGTGCCAGCAGTGAAAGCAGGTCCTACGAGCAGTACTTC. Amino acids: CASSESRSYEQYF.

V and J are TRBV6-6 and TRBJ1-2, with D possibly matching TRBD1 (6 bases). V lost 6 bases to trimming and J lost 9 bases, with 17 bases between them. CDR1 and CDR2 from the germline V gene are MNHNY and SVGAGI (reference sequence). This CDR3 is 13 amino acids long. CDR3 protein: CASRQPGVWSYTF. In DNA, the CDR3 is TGTGCCAGCAGACAACCAGGGGTCTGGAGCTACACCTTC.

This chain links TRBV10-2 with TRBJ2-5; no definite D call. Germline CDR1 WSHSY, CDR2 SAAADI. The V gene lost 4 bases and the J gene lost 9 bases, with 12 bases spanning the gap. The CDR3 has 12 residues. Here the CDR3 reads CASSASMVPQYF. The CDR3 DNA reads as TGCGCCAGCAGTGCTTCGATGGTACCCCAGTACTTC.

This clone appeared once. The chain links TRBV5-1 to TRBJ2-6; D is unresolved. V was trimmed by 0 bases and J by 4 bases, leaving 8 bases between them. In germline, CDR1 is SGHRS, CDR2 YFSETQ. CDR3 size: 15 residues. The CDR3 DNA is TGCGCCAGCAGCTTGGGGAACTCGGGGGCCAACGTCCTGACTTTC. Translation: CASSLGNSGANVLTF. The whole variable domain, remainder taken from reference TRBV5-1 and TRBJ2-6, is KAGVTQTPRYLIKTRGQQVTLSCSPISGHRSVSWYQQTPGQGLQFLFEYFSETQRNKGNFPGRFSGRQFSNSRSEMNVSTLELGDSALYLCASSLGNSGANVLTFGAGSRLTVL.

V usage is TRBV28 and J usage is TRBJ2-3, with D possibly being TRBD1 (6 bases). CDR1 MDHEN and CDR2 SYDVKM come from the germline V gene. CDR3 length equals 15 residues. V lost 3 bases to trimming and J lost 5 bases, with 15 bases between them. The CDR3 reads CASSLQQGWRDTQYF. CDR3 nucleotide sequence: TGTGCCAGCAGTTTGCAACAGGGTTGGAGAGATACGCAGTATTTT.

The chain employs TRBV5-4 and TRBJ1-2, with 12 bases that match TRBD1. After removal of 0 bases from V and 9 bases from J, the junction contained 6 bases not matched to a gene. CDR3 length: 15 residues. Per the germline V gene, CDR1 is SGHNT and CDR2 is YYREEE (reference sequence). The CDR3 is CASSLVGQGADSYTF. The CDR3 nucleotides are TGTGCCAGCAGCTTGGTGGGACAGGGGGCCGATAGCTACACCTTC.

The V call is TRBV7-9, the J call TRBJ1-1; D remains ambiguous. Per germline, CDR1 SEHNR and CDR2 FQNEAQ (reference sequence). This CDR3 comprises 13 residues. Trimming took off 10 bases at V and 6 bases at J, with 18 bases between the two ends. DNA of the CDR3: TGTGCCACCAGGCCGACACTCCAATCTGAAGCTTTCTTT. Its translation is CATRPTLQSEAFF. The full variable domain, completed using reference TRBV7-9 and TRBJ1-1, is DTGVSQNPRHKITKRGQNVTFRCDPISEHNRLYWYRQTLGQGPEFLTYFQNEAQLEKSRLLSDRFSAERPKGSFSTLEIQRTEQGDSAMYLCATRPTLQSEAFFGQGTRLTVV.